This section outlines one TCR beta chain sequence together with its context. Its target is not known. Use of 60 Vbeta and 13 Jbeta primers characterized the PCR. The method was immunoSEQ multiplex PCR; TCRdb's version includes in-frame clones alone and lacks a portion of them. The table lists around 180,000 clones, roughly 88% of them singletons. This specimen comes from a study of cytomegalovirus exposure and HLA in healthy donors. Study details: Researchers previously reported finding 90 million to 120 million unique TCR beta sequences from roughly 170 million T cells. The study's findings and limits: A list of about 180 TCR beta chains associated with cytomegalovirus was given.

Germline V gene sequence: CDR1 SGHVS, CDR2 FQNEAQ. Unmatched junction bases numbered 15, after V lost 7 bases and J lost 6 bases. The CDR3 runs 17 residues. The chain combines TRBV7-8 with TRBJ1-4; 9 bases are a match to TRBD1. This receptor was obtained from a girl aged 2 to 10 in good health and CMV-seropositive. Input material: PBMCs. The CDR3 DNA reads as TGTGCCAGCAAGCCGGGACAGGGCCTCACTAGGGATGAAAAACTGTTTTTT. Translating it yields CASKPGQGLTRDEKLFF.